This entry lists 17 T cell receptor beta chains sequenced from one sample in a study of cytomegalovirus exposure and HLA in healthy donors. A multiplex PCR was run with 60 Vbeta primers and 13 Jbeta primers. Measured with immunoSEQ multiplex PCR; TCRdb has only the in-frame clones, and not every one. The sample includes 120,000 or so clones, about 80% seen only once; the top ten take more than 8%. Sequencing was performed on PBMCs. Every receptor here comes from a man between 25 and 39 years old in good health and CMV-seropositive.

The chain recombines TRBV23-1 with TRBJ2-1, with a tentative D call TRBD1 (5 bases). TRBV23-1 counts as an open reading frame of uncertain function. Trimming removed 4 bases from V and 7 bases from J, with 17 bases in between. The CDR3 covers 15 residues. CDR3 region: CASSRRSGKGNEQFF. CDR3 in DNA: TGCGCCAGCAGTCGCCGGTCAGGGAAAGGAAATGAGCAGTTCTTC.

The sample holds one count of this clone. The V and J genes are TRBV7-2 and TRBJ2-7, with D possibly TRBD2 on 6 matching bases. V lost 2 bases, J lost 4 bases, and 12 bases lay in between. The CDR3 totals 14 residues. Germline values: CDR1 SGHTA, CDR2 FQGNSA. The CDR3 sequence is CASSLRETAYEQYF. As DNA, the CDR3 is TGTGCCAGCAGCTTACGGGAGACAGCGTACGAGCAGTACTTC. The full variable domain, with the rest looked up from reference TRBV7-2 and TRBJ2-7, is GAGVSQSPSNKVTEKGKDVELRCDPISGHTALYWYRQSLGQGLEFLIYFQGNSAPDKSGLPSDRFSAERTGGSVSTLTIQRTQQEDSAVYLCASSLRETAYEQYFGPGTRLTVT.

The chain carries TRBV10-1 and TRBJ2-6, with D tentatively TRBD1 (6 bases). The CDR3 is 19 residues long. V was clipped by 0 bases and J by 0 bases, with 15 bases between them. The germline gives CDR1 WNHNN, CDR2 SYGVQD (reference sequence). CDR3 sequence (DNA): TGCGCCAGCAGTGAGTCCCGGGACACCCCGGTCTCTGGGGCCAACGTCCTGACTTTC. Residues: CASSESRDTPVSGANVLTF.

A few counts support this clone. The V and J genes are TRBV13 and TRBJ2-7, with 8 bases identical to TRBD1. CDR1 PRHDT and CDR2 FYEKMQ come from the germline V gene (reference sequence). With 5 bases clipped from V and 3 bases from J, the junction kept 6 bases outside the gene matches. CDR3 size: 14 residues. Here the CDR3 reads CASSPGDRLYEQYF. The CDR3 DNA reads as TGTGCCAGCAGCCCCGGGGACAGGCTCTACGAGCAGTACTTC.

This clone showed up just a few times. The rearrangement joins TRBV5-6 to TRBJ1-1, with D unresolved. V lost 5 bases, J lost 0 bases, and 8 bases lay in between. CDR1 and CDR2 from the germline V gene are SGHDT and YYEEEE. The CDR3 consists of 13 residues. CDR3 DNA sequence: TGTGCCAGCAGAGAGGGAATGAACACTGAAGCTTTCTTT. This encodes CASREGMNTEAFF.

V usage is TRBV6-1 and J usage is TRBJ2-5, with 9 bases fitting TRBD2. CDR1 is MNHNS and CDR2 is SASEGT in the germline V gene. The CDR3 totals 14 residues. V was pared by 2 bases and J by 7 bases, with 5 bases of the junction left unmatched. CDR3 region: CASSEMGAGGTQYF. In DNA, the CDR3 is TGTGCCAGCAGTGAAATGGGAGCGGGGGGGACCCAGTACTTC.

The chain employs TRBV2 and TRBJ2-5; a possible D gene is TRBD1 (6 bases). The germline gives CDR1 SNHLY, CDR2 FYNNEI. The CDR3 length is 13 residues. Trimming removed 3 bases from V and 5 bases from J, with 10 bases in between. Here the CDR3 DNA reads TGTGCCAGCAGTGATGAAGACAGGGAGACCCAGTACTTC. This codes for CASSDEDRETQYF.

This chain uses TRBV30 with TRBJ1-2; D possibly corresponds to TRBD1 (6 bases). Germline CDR1 is GTSNPN and CDR2 is SVGIG (reference sequence). V lost 2 bases and J 8 bases, leaving 9 bases between the germline ends. The CDR3 has 11 residues. This CDR3 is CAWSPGTGYTF. The DNA of the CDR3 is TGTGCCTGGAGTCCCGGGACAGGCTACACCTTC.

This rearrangement joins TRBV6-5 to TRBJ1-6, with 7 bases fitting TRBD1. V gave up 6 bases and J gave up 7 bases; unmatched junction bases: 6. CDR1 and CDR2 from the germline V gene are MNHEY and SVGAGI. The CDR3 runs 14 residues. CDR3 sequence (DNA): TGTGCCAGCAGAAAACAGGGGATGAATTCACCCCTCCACTTT. Translating gives CASRKQGMNSPLHF.

Comment on this clone: The sample contains more than one DNA sequence encoding this CDR3. The CDR3 nucleotides read TGTGCCAGCAGCCAATCCGGGACTCTCGGTGGTCAACCCCAGCATTTT. It translates to CASSQSGTLGGQPQHF. This sequence joins TRBV7-6 and TRBJ1-5; perhaps TRBD1 as D (5 bases). Trimming shortened V by 5 bases and J by 10 bases, and 24 bases separated the two germline ends. CDR1 SGHVS and CDR2 FNYEAQ come from the germline V gene. CDR3 length: 16 amino acids.

The gene calls are TRBV7-8 and TRBJ2-1, with D tentatively TRBD1 (6 bases). Germline V gene lookup returns CDR1 SGHVS and CDR2 FQNEAQ. The CDR3 is made up of 15 amino acids. Trimming took off 2 bases at V and 2 bases at J, with 10 bases between the two ends. The chain's CDR3 is CASSLRGNPYNEQFF. The CDR3 DNA reads as TGTGCCAGCAGCTTAAGGGGGAACCCCTACAATGAGCAGTTCTTC.

The rearrangement joins TRBV11-1 to TRBJ2-1; TRBD1 aligns across 7 bases. Trimming cost V 3 bases and J 0 bases; bases outside gene matches: 5. There are 16 residues in the CDR3. Germline V gene sequence: CDR1 SGHAT, CDR2 FQDESV (reference sequence). The CDR3 is CASSLTTGSSYNEQFF. In DNA form, the CDR3 reads TGTGCCAGCAGCTTGACGACAGGGAGCTCCTACAATGAGCAGTTCTTC.

In DNA form, the CDR3 reads TGTGCCAGCAGCTTAGGGGAGGGGTATGGCTACACCTTC. It encodes CASSLGEGYGYTF. The chain uses TRBV7-3 and TRBJ1-2; a possible D gene is TRBD1 (5 bases). Between the trimmed V and J ends, which lost 2 bases and 5 bases, there was a span of 9 bases. The CDR3 loop spans 13 amino acids. Germline lookup yields CDR1 SGHTA and CDR2 FQGTGA. Full variable domain (rest looked up from reference TRBV7-3 and TRBJ1-2): GAGVSQTPSNKVTEKGKYVELRCDPISGHTALYWYRQSLGQGPEFLIYFQGTGAADDSGLPNDRFFAVRPEGSVSTLKIQRTERGDSAVYLCASSLGEGYGYTFGSGTRLTVV.

The chain recombines TRBV7-2 with TRBJ2-1; 13 bases map to TRBD2. V lost 5 bases, J lost 6 bases, and 4 bases stayed unmatched. The length of the CDR3 is 15 residues. Germline CDR1 reads SGHTA; CDR2 reads FQGNSA. The CDR3 reads CASSIGLAGANEQFF. The DNA of the CDR3 is TGTGCCAGCAGCATCGGACTAGCGGGGGCCAATGAGCAGTTCTTC.

CDR3 residues: CASSVSRVPGELFF. As DNA, the CDR3 is TGTGCCAGCAGCGTATCACGGGTCCCCGGGGAGCTGTTTTTT. This chain uses TRBV9 with TRBJ2-2; D gene uncertain. This CDR3 is built from 14 residues. V lost 1 base, J lost 6 bases, and 10 bases lay in between. Germline V gene sequence: CDR1 SGDLS, CDR2 YYNGEE.

This clone was counted only a few times. V gene TRBV5-1 combines with J gene TRBJ2-3; D not certain. Trimming took 1 base from V and 2 from J, leaving 8 bases between them. The germline V gene encodes CDR1 SGHRS and CDR2 YFSETQ. This CDR3 has 14 residues. The CDR3 DNA reads TGCGCCAGCAGCTTGAATTTAGCCACAGATACGCAGTATTTT. This encodes CASSLNLATDTQYF.

The chain recombines TRBV6-1 with TRBJ2-1; tentatively, D is TRBD2 (5 bases). The V and J ends lost 3 bases and 5 bases respectively, with 11 bases between them. CDR1 is MNHNS, CDR2 SASEGT, per germline. CDR3 length: 14 amino acids. The chain's CDR3 is CASSEALVNNEQFF. The CDR3 nucleotides are TGTGCCAGCAGTGAGGCACTAGTCAACAATGAGCAGTTCTTC.